These T cell receptor beta chains were read from a single sample in a study of regulatory T cells in long-lasting Graves disease. TCRdb fed the multiplex PCR reads into MiXCR, producing one record per CDR3 protein. The sample lists roughly 400,000 distinct CDR3 sequences, 20% to 25% occurring once. Here the sequenced sample was peripheral blood mononuclear cells (PBMCs), taken when the disease was refractory, from a patient treated with antithyroid drugs. The receptor set was obtained from a female donor with Graves disease. The CDR3 runs from the conserved cysteine through the conserved F or W. D genes are given only for firm matches. The size of a clone is reported for some rows only, either as once, few or many, or as a class for expanded clones.

d_call,v_call,clone_size,j_call,cdr3_aa,cdr3_nt
.,TRBV2,many,TRBJ1-5,CASSEDYQPQHF,TGTGCCAGCAGTGAAGACTATCAGCCCCAGCATTTT
.,TRBV27,.,TRBJ1-5,CASSFLGPNQPQHF,TGTGCCAGCAGTTTTTTGGGTCCCAATCAGCCCCAGCATTTT
.,TRBV11-1,few,TRBJ2-7,CASSAPLGRSYEQYF,TGTGCCAGCAGCGCCCCCCTCGGCAGGTCCTACGAGCAGTACTTC
.,TRBV3-1,.,TRBJ1-2,CASSQDFIPTYGYTF,TGTGCCAGCAGCCAAGATTTCATCCCTACCTATGGCTACACCTTC
.,TRBV25-1,.,TRBJ2-6,CASSRGDSGANVLTF,TGTGCCAGCAGTCGGGGAGACTCTGGGGCCAACGTCCTGACTTTC
TRBD2,TRBV15,many,TRBJ2-2,CATSSRGGDTGELFF,TGTGCCACCAGCAGCCGGGGAGGGGACACCGGGGAGCTGTTTTTT
.,TRBV28,many,TRBJ1-2,CASSPTAGAGYGYTF,TGTGCCAGCAGCCCAACAGCAGGGGCGGGCTATGGCTACACCTTC
.,TRBV13,many,TRBJ1-1,CASSLSTPEAFF,TGTGCCAGCAGCTTATCCACCCCTGAAGCTTTCTTT
TRBD1,TRBV6-9,few,TRBJ1-2,CASSYGEGATAGYTF,TGTGCCAGCAGTTACGGGGAGGGGGCGACGGCTGGCTACACCTTC
TRBD2,TRBV20-1,few,TRBJ2-7,CSVSAGEQYF,TGCAGTGTTTCAGCGGGAGAGCAGTACTTC
.,TRBV28,many,TRBJ1-3,CASSFGASPFSGNTIYF,TGTGCCAGCAGTTTTGGGGCTTCCCCTTTCTCTGGAAACACCATATATTTT
TRBD1,TRBV12-3/TRBV12-4,many,TRBJ2-2,CASRRTGGGGELFF,TGTGCCAGCCGCCGGACAGGGGGCGGCGGGGAGCTGTTTTTT
TRBD1,TRBV12-3/TRBV12-4,many,TRBJ2-7,CASKRTGTIYEQYF,TGTGCCAGCAAACGGACAGGCACAATATACGAGCAGTACTTC
TRBD1,TRBV20-1,many,TRBJ1-2,CSPIRQGSSYGYTF,TGCAGTCCGATAAGACAGGGGTCGTCCTATGGCTACACCTTC